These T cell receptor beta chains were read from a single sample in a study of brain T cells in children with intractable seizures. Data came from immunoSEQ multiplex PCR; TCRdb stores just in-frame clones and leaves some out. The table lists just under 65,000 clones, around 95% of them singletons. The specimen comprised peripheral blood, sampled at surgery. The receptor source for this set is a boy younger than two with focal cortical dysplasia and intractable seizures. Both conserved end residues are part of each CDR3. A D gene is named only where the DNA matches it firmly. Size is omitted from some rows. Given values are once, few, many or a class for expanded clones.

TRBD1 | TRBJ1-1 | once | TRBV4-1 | TGCGCCAGCAGCCATAGACAGGGGGATTACACTGAAGCTTTCTTT | CASSHRQGDYTEAFF
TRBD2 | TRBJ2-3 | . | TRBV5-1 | TGCGCCAGCAGCTTTAGCGGGAGCACAGATACGCAGTATTTT | CASSFSGSTDTQYF
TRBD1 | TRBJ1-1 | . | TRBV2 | TGTGCCAGCAGCTGGTCCCGGGACAGGAACACTGAAGCTTTCTTT | CASSWSRDRNTEAFF
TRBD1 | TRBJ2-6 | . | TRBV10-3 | TGTGCCATCAGTGAGGGGACAGGGATCTCTGGGGCCAACGTCCTGACTTTC | CAISEGTGISGANVLTF
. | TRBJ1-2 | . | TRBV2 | TGTGCCAGCAATCGCAGGGAAGAAAACTATGGCTACACCTTC | CASNRREENYGYTF
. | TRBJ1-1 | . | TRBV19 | TGTGCCAGTATCTCCGGGGAGGGCACTGAAGCTTTCTTT | CASISGEGTEAFF
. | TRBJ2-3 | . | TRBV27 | TGTGCCAGCCGTCGGGGGACTAGCACAGATACGCAGTATTTT | CASRRGTSTDTQYF
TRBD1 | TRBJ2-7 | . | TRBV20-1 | TGCAGTGTGGACAGGGCCTACGAGCAGTACTTC | CSVDRAYEQYF
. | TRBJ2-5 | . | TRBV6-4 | TGTGCCAGCAGTGAGGGGGCGCAAGAGACCCAGTACTTC | CASSEGAQETQYF
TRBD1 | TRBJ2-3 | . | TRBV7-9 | TGTGCCAGCAGCCCGTCCTTAAGACAGGGTCCCACAGATACGCAGTATTTT | CASSPSLRQGPTDTQYF
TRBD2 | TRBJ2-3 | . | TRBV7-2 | TGTGCCAGCCTGGGACTAGCGGGGACCTCAGATACGCAGTATTTT | CASLGLAGTSDTQYF
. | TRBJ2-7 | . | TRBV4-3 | TGCGCCAGCAGCCAAGATCTCGTTAGCGCTTCCTACGAGCAGTACTTC | CASSQDLVSASYEQYF
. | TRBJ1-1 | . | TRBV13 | TGTGCCAGCAGCTACGCGGGCACTGAAGCTTTCTTT | CASSYAGTEAFF
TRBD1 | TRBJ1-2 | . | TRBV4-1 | TGCGCCAGCAGCCAAGGGGACAGGCTCTATGGCTACACCTTC | CASSQGDRLYGYTF
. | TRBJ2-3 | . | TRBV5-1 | TGCGCCAGCAGCTTTCGGCATGCGGCAGATACGCAGTATTTT | CASSFRHAADTQYF
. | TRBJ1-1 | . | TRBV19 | TGTGCCAGTAGTATACAGGTGAACACTGAAGCTTTCTTT | CASSIQVNTEAFF
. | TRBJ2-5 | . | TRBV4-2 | TGTGCCAGCAGCCAAGGGGTCATTACTCAAGAGACCCAGTACTTC | CASSQGVITQETQYF
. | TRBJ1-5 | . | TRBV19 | TGTGCCAGTAGTTGGCTCTCCCAGCCCCAGCATTTT | CASSWLSQPQHF
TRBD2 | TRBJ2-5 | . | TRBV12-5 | TGTGCTAGTGGTTTGGGGACTAGCCGCGTATACTTC | CASGLGTSRVYF
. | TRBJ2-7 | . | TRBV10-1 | TGCGCCAGCAGCCGGGACCCCCCCTACGAGCAGTACTTC | CASSRDPPYEQYF
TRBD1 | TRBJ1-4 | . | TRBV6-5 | TGTGCCAGCAGTCTACAGGGGGCTAATGAAAAACTGTTTTTT | CASSLQGANEKLFF
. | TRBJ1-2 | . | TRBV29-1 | TGCAGCGTTAGAGACCCCGCTTACTATGGCTACACCTTC | CSVRDPAYYGYTF
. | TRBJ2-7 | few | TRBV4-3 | TGCGCCAGCAGCCAAGACCACGCTTCCTACGAGCAGTACTTC | CASSQDHASYEQYF
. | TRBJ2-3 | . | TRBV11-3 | TGTGCCAGCAGCCCCGGGGTATCAGATACGCAGTATTTT | CASSPGVSDTQYF
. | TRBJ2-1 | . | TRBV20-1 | TGCAGTGCTAGTCTCCACGGCAATGAGCAGTTCTTC | CSASLHGNEQFF
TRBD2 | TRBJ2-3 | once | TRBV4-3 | TGCGCCAGCAGCCAAGTATCCTCGGGAGGGCCGGATACGCAGTATTTT | CASSQVSSGGPDTQYF
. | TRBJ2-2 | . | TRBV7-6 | TGTGCCAGCAGACCATCGTCCGGGTTGGGCGGGGAGCTGTTTTTT | CASRPSSGLGGELFF
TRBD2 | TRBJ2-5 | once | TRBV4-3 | TGCGCCAGCAGCCAAGATACCACTAGCGGGAGAAAAGAGACCCAGTACTTC | CASSQDTTSGRKETQYF